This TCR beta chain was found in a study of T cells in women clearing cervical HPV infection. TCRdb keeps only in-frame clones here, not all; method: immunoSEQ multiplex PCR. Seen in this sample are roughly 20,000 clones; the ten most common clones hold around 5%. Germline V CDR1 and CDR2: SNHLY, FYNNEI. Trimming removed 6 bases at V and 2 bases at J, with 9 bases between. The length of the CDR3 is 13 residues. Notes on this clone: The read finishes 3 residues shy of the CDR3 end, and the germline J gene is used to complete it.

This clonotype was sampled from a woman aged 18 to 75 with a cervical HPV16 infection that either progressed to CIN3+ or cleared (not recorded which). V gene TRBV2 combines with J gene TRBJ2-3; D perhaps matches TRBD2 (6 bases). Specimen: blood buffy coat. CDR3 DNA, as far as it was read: TGTGCCAGCAGCGGGGGTCCCACAGATACG. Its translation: CASSGGPTDT. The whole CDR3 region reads CASSGGPTDTQYF.